A single sample is the source of the 13 T cell receptor beta chains below, sequenced in a study of patients and donors after allogeneic stem cell transplantation. MiXCR was run by TCRdb on the RT-PCR reads, yielding one entry per CDR3 protein. The table includes 150,000 to 200,000 distinct CDR3 sequences, more than 35% detected once. The sequenced sample was blood, either unsorted or a sorted T cell fraction (not recorded which). The source of these receptors is a human donor who was either an allogeneic HSCT recipient or a stem cell or donor lymphocyte infusion donor (not recorded which). It is not recorded whose cells these are; they may come from a transplant donor.

The rearrangement joins TRBV29-1 to TRBJ1-1, with D unclear. This CDR3 comprises 11 residues. The V gene's germline CDR1 is SQVTM and CDR2 ANQGSEA. V was shortened by 6 bases and J by 5 bases, with 10 bases between the two germline ends. CDR3 amino acids: CSVGQETEAFF. Written as DNA, the CDR3 is TGCAGCGTCGGCCAAGAGACTGAAGCTTTCTTT.

In the case of this clonotype: One junction end does not reproduce the germline sequence, and a read error may be involved. This chain links TRBV27 with TRBJ1-2; 7 nucleotides line up with TRBD1. The CDR3 is made up of 13 amino acids. Looked up from germline, CDR1 is MNHEY and CDR2 is SMNVEV (reference sequence). In DNA form, the CDR3 reads TGCGCCAGCAGCTCGACAGGGAACTATGGCTACACCTTC. Residues: CASSSTGNYGYTF.

The chain links TRBV21-1 to TRBJ2-7. TRBV21-1 constitutes a pseudogene. This CDR3 comprises 14 residues. In nucleotides, the CDR3 is TGTGCCAGCAGCAAACTTACGATGGTCTACGAGCAGTACTTC. Its translation: CASSKLTMVYEQYF.

The chain couples TRBV12-3 or TRBV12-4 to TRBJ1-1; 7 nucleotides agree with TRBD1. This CDR3 has 14 amino acids. J lost 6 bases, V lost 3 bases, and 7 bases had no gene match. This CDR3 is CASSLVWGQPEAFF. The CDR3 DNA follows: TGTGCCAGCAGTTTGGTTTGGGGACAGCCTGAAGCTTTCTTT.

A few counts support this clonotype. The V call is TRBV30, the J call TRBJ1-1; D gene unclear. The CDR3 extends over 13 amino acids. CDR1 and CDR2 (germline): GTSNPN, SVGIG (reference sequence). Trimming pared 3 bases from V and 1 base from J, leaving 9 bases between. CDR3 sequence reads: CAWSLTRNTEAFF. The CDR3 coding sequence is TGTGCCTGGAGCCTGACACGGAACACTGAAGCTTTCTTT.

Concerning this clonotype itself: The junction departs from germline at one end; a sequencing error may be responsible. This chain connects TRBV7-2 to TRBJ1-4, with D perhaps matching TRBD1 (5 bases). CDR1 and CDR2 from the germline V gene are SGHTA and FQGNSA. CDR3 size: 18 residues. CDR3: CASTPEAGRVGTNGKLFF. The CDR3 DNA sequence: TGTGCCAGCACCCCGGAGGCAGGGAGGGTAGGGACTAATGGAAAACTGTTTTTT. Full variable domain (remainder filled in from reference TRBV7-2 and TRBJ1-4): GAGVSQSPSNKVTEKGKDVELRCDPISGHTALYWYRQSLGQGLEFLIYFQGNSAPDKSGLPSDRFSAERTGGSVSTLTIQRTQQEDSAVYLCASTPEAGRVGTNGKLFFGSGTQLSVL.

The V gene is TRBV9, the J gene TRBJ2-7; D unclear. Germline lookup yields CDR1 SGDLS and CDR2 YYNGEE. V lost 0 bases and J lost 3, with 7 bases in between. CDR3 length: 13 residues. Written as DNA, the CDR3 is TGTGCCAGCAGCGTAGCCGCCGACTACGAGCAGTACTTC. As protein: CASSVAADYEQYF.

The rearrangement joins TRBV29-1 to TRBJ2-5, with a possible D match to TRBD1 (5 bases). Deletions cut 5 bases from V and 0 bases from J, with 13 bases between. Germline CDR1 reads SQVTM; CDR2 reads ANQGSEA. The length of the CDR3 is 14 residues. CDR3 sequence: CSVPRDSYQETQYF. The CDR3 nucleotides are TGCAGCGTTCCTCGAGACAGCTACCAAGAGACCCAGTACTTC.

The genes are TRBV12-3 or TRBV12-4 and TRBJ1-2; D unresolved. The CDR3 spans 12 residues. V was shortened by 4 bases and J by 4 bases, with 7 bases between the two germline ends. CDR3 protein: CASSSGIYGYTF. CDR3 DNA sequence: TGTGCCAGCAGTTCCGGGATCTATGGCTACACCTTC.

This clonotype has a handful of counts. The V and J genes are TRBV12-3 or TRBV12-4 and TRBJ1-2, with D perhaps TRBD1 (5 bases). V gave up 2 bases and J gave up 6 bases, with 13 bases separating them. This CDR3 spans 14 amino acids. CDR3 residues: CASSLMGLSHGYTF. The DNA of the CDR3 is TGTGCCAGCAGTTTAATGGGGCTTAGCCATGGCTACACCTTC.

V is TRBV9 and J is TRBJ2-5; 11 nucleotides align to TRBD1. The CDR3 loop spans 15 amino acids. The V segment lost 3 bases and the J segment 5 bases; nucleotides outside the gene matches: 6. Germline lookup yields CDR1 SGDLS and CDR2 YYNGEE. The CDR3 nucleotides are TGTGCCAGCAGCGATGGCGGACAGGGGGCGGAGACCCAGTACTTC. Translated, it gives CASSDGGQGAETQYF.

This sequence joins TRBV19 and TRBJ1-5; the D is unclear. CDR3 length: 15 amino acids. Trimming cost V 9 bases and J 7 bases, with 22 bases left between them. CDR1 and CDR2 from the germline V gene are LNHDA and SQIVND (reference sequence). The CDR3 here is CASNHLRASDQPQHF. CDR3 nucleotide sequence: TGTGCCAGCAACCACCTGAGGGCATCGGACCAGCCCCAGCATTTT.

This clonotype was detected only a few times. The chain recombines TRBV18 with TRBJ1-1, with TRBD1 matching 9 bases. The CDR3 has 18 residues. Germline assignment: CDR1 KGHSH and CDR2 LQKENI. The J segment lost 4 bases and the V segment lost 2 bases, leaving 14 bases of the junction unmatched. In nucleotides, the CDR3 is TGTGCCAGCTCACCAATTACAGGGGGCTATCCTATGGGCACTGAAGCTTTCTTT. Translated, it gives CASSPITGGYPMGTEAFF.